The 10 T cell receptor beta chains in this list originate from one sample, sequenced in a study of blood T cell repertoires in COVID-19. Measured with immunoSEQ multiplex PCR; TCRdb has only the in-frame clones, and not every one. The sample lists just over 150,000 clones, about 90% seen once, with 4.8% in the top ten. Specimen: peripheral blood. Receptors originate from a man aged 25 to 45 with COVID-19, enrolled during active disease.

V gene TRBV5-4 combines with J gene TRBJ2-2, with 7 bases identical to TRBD1. The V segment lost 2 bases and the J segment 0 bases; nucleotides outside the gene matches: 1. The CDR3 has 15 residues. Germline loops: CDR1 SGHNT, CDR2 YYREEE (reference sequence). CDR3 amino acids: CASSLGGANTGELFF. The CDR3, as DNA: TGTGCCAGCAGCTTAGGGGGCGCGAACACCGGGGAGCTGTTTTTT.

V is TRBV6-2 or TRBV6-3 and J is TRBJ2-7; the D gene is possibly TRBD2 (6 bases). The V and J ends lost 2 bases and 5 bases respectively, with 7 bases between them. The CDR3 spans 12 residues. CDR1 and CDR2 from the germline V gene are MNHEY and SVGEGT. The CDR3 loop is CASSYGGNEQYF. CDR3 sequence (DNA): TGTGCCAGCAGTTACGGGGGGAACGAGCAGTACTTC.

This chain joins TRBV2 and TRBJ2-7; 10 nucleotides line up with TRBD1. Unmatched junction bases numbered 4, after V lost 8 bases and J lost 6 bases. Germline assignment: CDR1 SNHLY and CDR2 FYNNEI. The CDR3 totals 12 residues. CDR3 coding DNA: TGTGCCAGCCGACAGGGGGCGAGCGAGCAGTACTTC. Translated, it gives CASRQGASEQYF.

The J gene is TRBJ1-1, the V gene TRBV6-6, with TRBD1 matching over 9 bases. After removal of 4 bases from V and 1 base from J, the junction contained 7 bases not matched to a gene. The germline CDR1 and CDR2 sequences are MNHNY and SVGAGI (reference sequence). The CDR3 is 16 amino acids. In nucleotides, the CDR3 is TGTGCCAGCAGTTTTGAGACAGGGGGACCGAACACTGAAGCTTTCTTT. Its protein is CASSFETGGPNTEAFF.

In DNA, the CDR3 is TGTGCCAGCAGCCCCCCCCGAGGACAGCGAATGTATGGCTACACCTTC. Its protein product is CASSPPRGQRMYGYTF. The chain carries TRBV7-2 and TRBJ1-2; weak D call: TRBD1 (6 bases). The CDR3 is 16 residues long. CDR1 is SGHTA and CDR2 is FQGNSA in the germline V gene. Trimming shortened V by 5 bases and J by 5 bases, and 21 bases separated the two germline ends.

Only one count was recorded for this clone. The CDR3 is CASGGGYNSPLHF. CDR3 coding DNA: TGTGCCTCGGGGGGAGGGTATAATTCACCCCTCCACTTT. The rearrangement links TRBV6-5 to TRBJ1-6; D possibly corresponds to TRBD1 (5 bases). Germline V CDR1 and CDR2: MNHEY, SVGAGI. This CDR3 has 13 amino acids. V was cut by 11 bases and J by 4 bases, with 12 bases left in between.

The chain uses TRBV9 and TRBJ2-2, with a weak D call TRBD2 (6 bases). This CDR3 has 15 residues. Per the germline V gene, CDR1 is SGDLS and CDR2 is YYNGEE. Trimming removed 3 bases at V and 0 bases at J, with 9 bases between. In DNA form, the CDR3 reads TGTGCCAGCAGCGGTAGCGGTCCGAACACCGGGGAGCTGTTTTTT. Translated, it gives CASSGSGPNTGELFF.

This chain links TRBV27 with TRBJ1-4; no clear D. CDR1 is MNHEY and CDR2 is SMNVEV in the germline V gene (reference sequence). V was pared by 6 bases and J by 5 bases, with 7 bases between. CDR3 size: 12 residues. This CDR3 is CASSQTNEKLFF. CDR3 sequence (DNA): TGTGCCAGCAGCCAGACAAATGAAAAACTGTTTTTT. Filled out from reference TRBV27 and TRBJ1-4, the complete variable domain reads EAQVTQNPRYLITVTGKKLTVTCSQNMNHEYMSWYRQDPGLGLRQIYYSMNVEVTDKGDVPEGYKVSRKEKRNFPLILESPSPNQTSLYFCASSQTNEKLFFGSGTQLSVL.

The chain carries TRBV3-1 (or the pseudogene TRBV3-2) and TRBJ1-2, with D perhaps TRBD1 (5 bases). Germline V CDR1 and CDR2: LGHDT, YNNKEL (reference sequence). This CDR3 region has 15 residues. Trimming shortened V by 4 bases and J by 3 bases, and 15 bases separated the two germline ends. This chain's CDR3 is CASSRRPDTYYGYTF. CDR3 sequence (DNA): TGTGCCAGCAGCCGGAGACCGGACACTTACTATGGCTACACCTTC.

This rearrangement joins TRBV2 to TRBJ2-1; 14 bases match TRBD2. The germline CDR1 and CDR2 sequences are SNHLY and FYNNEI. This CDR3 is 16 amino acids long. V lost 6 bases to trimming and J lost 7 bases; unmatched junction nucleotides: 8. CDR3 in DNA: TGTGCCAGCAGGCCGACTAGCGGGGGGGCCTTAAATGAGCAGTTCTTC. Its protein is CASRPTSGGALNEQFF.